This TCR beta chain was recorded in a study of radiation and T cells in renal cell carcinoma. Across the study: Nephrectomy followed 15 Gy stereotactic body radiation by 4 weeks. General study points: No pretreatment tumor biopsies were available for baseline clonotypes. From baseline, blood top tumor clonotypes peaked at 2 weeks post-radiation.

Remarks on this clone: Antigen: not known.

Assay: immunoSEQ multiplex PCR; the TCRdb copy retains only in-frame clones and omits some. The table lists 70,000 to 100,000 clones, 65% to 90% of them singletons. Germline values: CDR1 ENHRY, CDR2 SYGVKD. The CDR3 runs 14 residues. The V end was cut by 3 bases, the J end by 7 bases, with 15 bases between. Time point of the sample: blood 2 weeks post-SBRT. Treatment denoted: 15 Gy SBRT to primary tumor, nephrectomy 4 weeks later. The tumor was a clear cell renal cell carcinoma. V gene TRBV10-3 combines with J gene TRBJ1-2; D gene ambiguous. The sequenced sample was blood, obtained from a patient whose treatment included radiotherapy and nephrectomy. This TCR came from a woman between 45 and 65 years old with renal cell carcinoma. CDR3 coding DNA: TGTGCCATCAGTGAAGTGAGGGAAACCGGTGGCTACACCTTC. This encodes CAISEVRETGGYTF.